The 13 T cell receptor beta chains listed next were all sequenced from one sample in a study of kidney transplant recipient with SARS-CoV-2 infection. Each CDR3 protein is one row after TCRdb ran MiXCR on the reads. Among roughly 230,000 distinct CDR3 sequences, more than 25% were seen once, and the ten largest hold under 7.5%. The sample was a blood sample, taken at baseline and on roughly day 110 from a kidney transplant recipient. Source of these receptors: a young adult male patient who had COVID-19 and was a kidney transplant recipient. The graft donor may be the source of some T cells.

This clonotype was seen at least ten times. The V call is TRBV7-9, the J call TRBJ1-2; D may be TRBD1 (5 bases). Germline assignment: CDR1 SEHNR and CDR2 FQNEAQ (reference sequence). The CDR3 is 14 residues long. With 4 bases removed from V and 10 bases from J, the gap between germline ends came to 19 bases. The DNA of the CDR3 is TGTGCCAGCAGCTCACAGACAGTTATGAAGGACTACACCTTC. This encodes CASSSQTVMKDYTF.

This clonotype was found many times. Here the CDR3 reads CATSRDTSGDYKNIQYF. CDR3 DNA sequence: TGTGCCACCAGCAGAGATACTAGCGGGGATTACAAAAACATTCAGTACTTC. V gene TRBV15 combines with J gene TRBJ2-4; 10 bases agree with TRBD2. This CDR3 is built from 17 residues. V shed 0 bases and J 3 bases; nucleotides not matched to a gene: 5. Germline V CDR1 and CDR2: LNHNV, YYDKDF (reference sequence).

This clonotype was counted ten times or more. The V and J genes are TRBV9 and TRBJ2-7; weak D call: TRBD2 (6 bases). The CDR3 loop spans 14 amino acids. The germline V gene encodes CDR1 SGDLS and CDR2 YYNGEE. Trimming stripped 4 bases from V and 3 bases from J, with 14 bases between. CDR3 in DNA: TGTGCCAGCAGCCCGGGGGACGGAATCTACGAGCAGTACTTC. This codes for CASSPGDGIYEQYF. Drawing the rest from reference TRBV9 and TRBJ2-7, the complete variable domain is DSGVTQTPKHLITATGQRVTLRCSPRSGDLSVYWYQQSLDQGLQFLIQYYNGEERAKGNILERFSAQQFPDLHSELNLSSLELGDSALYFCASSPGDGIYEQYFGPGTRLTVT.

In regard to this clonotype: A read error is possible here, since a much larger clone lies one base away. This rearrangement joins TRBV7-9 to TRBJ1-1; D remains unclear. The CDR3 consists of 14 residues. From germline, CDR1 is SEHNR and CDR2 FQNEAQ (reference sequence). The CDR3 here is CASNLVILATEAFF. The DNA for the CDR3 is TGTGCCAGCAACTTAGTAATCCTAGCCACTGAAGCTTTCTTT.

A few counts support this clonotype. The V call is TRBV20-1, the J call TRBJ1-4; D remains ambiguous. CDR1 and CDR2 from the germline V gene are DFQATT and SNEGSKA (reference sequence). The CDR3 has 11 amino acids. V lost 4 bases and J lost 8, with 8 bases in between. The CDR3 loop is CSAMTEEKLFF. The CDR3 region has the DNA TGCAGTGCTATGACGGAGGAAAAACTGTTTTTT.

On this clonotype itself: One base away lies a much larger clone, so this may be a sequencing read error. The chain uses TRBV20-1 and TRBJ2-2; the D gene could be TRBD1 or TRBD2 (5 bases each). Germline-derived CDR1 and CDR2 are DFQATT and SNEGSKA (reference sequence). The CDR3 contains 14 residues. CDR3 sequence: CSVRLGVGTGELFF. In DNA form, the CDR3 reads TGCAGTGTTAGATTGGGGGTGGGCACCGGGGAGCTGTTTTTT.

CDR3 amino acids: CASSVGGTGTGKPYEQYF. DNA of the CDR3: TGTGCCAGCAGCGTAGGGGGAACCGGGACAGGGAAACCCTACGAGCAGTACTTC. V gene TRBV9 combines with J gene TRBJ2-7; 9 bases fit TRBD1. Germline CDR1 SGDLS, CDR2 YYNGEE. V dropped 0 bases and J dropped 2; count of bases not matched to a gene: 12. The CDR3 is 18 amino acids.

In this sample, this clonotype turned up many times. The rearrangement joins TRBV11-1 to TRBJ1-2; D gene unclear. The CDR3 extends over 17 amino acids. Trimming removed 5 bases at V and 4 bases at J, with 23 bases between. CDR1 is SGHAT and CDR2 is FQDESV in the germline V gene (reference sequence). This CDR3 reads CASSSWHKAGKTYGYTF. CDR3 bases: TGTGCCAGCAGCAGTTGGCATAAGGCTGGAAAGACCTATGGCTACACCTTC.

This clonotype showed up many times. The chain recombines TRBV6-1 with TRBJ2-1; D remains ambiguous. Germline loops: CDR1 MNHNS, CDR2 SASEGT. The CDR3 extends over 13 amino acids. The ends were cut back, 0 bases at V and 10 bases at J, with 10 bases in the middle. The CDR3 reads CASSEANVGEQFF. The CDR3 DNA follows: TGTGCCAGCAGTGAAGCGAACGTCGGCGAGCAGTTCTTC.

This clonotype has at least ten counts. The chain uses TRBV5-4 and TRBJ2-7, with 11 bases fitting TRBD2. Per the germline V gene, CDR1 is SGHNT and CDR2 is YYREEE (reference sequence). V shed 3 bases, J shed 2 bases, and the junction held 10 bases outside the gene matches. The CDR3 is 17 amino acids. CDR3 DNA: TGTGCCAGCAGCTCCATTAGTAGCGGGAGGGCCCCCTACGAGCAGTACTTC. Translation: CASSSISSGRAPYEQYF.

This clonotype came up many times. The chain carries TRBV3-1 and TRBJ1-2; D call uncertain. V was trimmed by 5 bases and J by 4 bases, leaving 23 bases between them. The CDR3 totals 17 residues. Germline assignment: CDR1 LGHDT and CDR2 YNNKEL (reference sequence). The CDR3 DNA reads as TGTGCCAGCAGCTTGGCCCTCACCCTTCGAAAGACCTATGGCTACACCTTC. This sequence encodes CASSLALTLRKTYGYTF.

This clonotype has a count of ten or more. The chain employs TRBV5-4 and TRBJ2-7; D may be TRBD1 or TRBD2 (5 bases each). CDR1 and CDR2 from the germline V gene are SGHNT and YYREEE (reference sequence). V lost 2 bases, J lost 0 bases, and 6 bases lay in between. This CDR3 contains 13 residues. DNA for the CDR3: TGTGCCAGCAGCTTCGGGACCTCCTACGAGCAGTACTTC. Translation: CASSFGTSYEQYF.

Details on this clonotype: A much larger clone is a single base away; this may be a read error. V is TRBV12-1 and J is TRBJ1-2. TRBV12-1 is a listed pseudogene. There are 15 residues in the CDR3. CDR3 loop: CASSFDLPADHGYTF. The CDR3, as DNA: TGTGCCAGCAGCTTTGATCTCCCCGCGGACCATGGCTACACCTTC.